Listed below are T cell receptor beta chains from one sample, sequenced in a study of cytomegalovirus exposure and HLA in healthy donors. The repertoire was sequenced with immunoSEQ multiplex PCR; TCRdb's copy has only in-frame clones and lacks some. The table lists 80,000 to 100,000 clones, over 65% of them singletons, with more than 15% in the top ten. Sequencing was done on a sample of PBMCs. These receptors all stem from a young woman in good health and CMV-seropositive. CDR3s include the opening cysteine and the closing phenylalanine or tryptophan. The D gene is left open where the match is weak. Rows may omit the clone size; those that give it use once, few, many or a size class.

TRBJ1-5	.	TRBV10-3	.	TGTGCCATCAGTGACAGGGCATTAGATAGCAATCAGCCCCAGCATTTT	CAISDRALDSNQPQHF
TRBJ2-7	TRBD1	TRBV28	.	TGTGCCAGCAGCGCCGGACAGGGATGGTTCTACGAGCAGTACTTC	CASSAGQGWFYEQYF
TRBJ1-2	.	TRBV9	.	TGTGCCAGCAGCGTAGGCGCCAGGGTACGGTCTGGCTACACCTTC	CASSVGARVRSGYTF
TRBJ2-1	TRBD1	TRBV28	.	TGTGCCAGCCGGGGACAGGGCTCCTACAATGAGCAGTTCTTC	CASRGQGSYNEQFF
TRBJ2-2	.	TRBV4-3	.	TGCGCCAGCAGCCAAGACGAGAGGGGGGGCACCGGGGAGCTGTTTTTT	CASSQDERGGTGELFF
TRBJ1-1	.	TRBV13	.	TGTGCCAGCAGCTTAGAGGGTTTCAGAAGGGGTAGGACTGAAGCTTTCTTT	CASSLEGFRRGRTEAFF
TRBJ2-3	TRBD2	TRBV9	.	TGTGCCAGCAGCGTTTTAGCGGGGGGGGGCACAGATACGCAGTATTTT	CASSVLAGGGTDTQYF
TRBJ2-1	.	TRBV19	.	TGTGCCAGTAGCCCGGACTGGAATGAGCAGTTCTTC	CASSPDWNEQFF
TRBJ2-3	TRBD2	TRBV7-6	.	TGTGCCAGCAGCCCCGGGGGGGGCACAGATACGCAGTATTTT	CASSPGGGTDTQYF
TRBJ1-2	TRBD1	TRBV5-6	.	TGTGCCAGCAGCGGCAGGGACAGGGGGTCCTATGGCTACACCTTC	CASSGRDRGSYGYTF
TRBJ2-1	.	TRBV21-1	.	TGTGCCAGCAGCCCGACTAGCGGCAAATACAATGAGCAGTTCTTC	CASSPTSGKYNEQFF
TRBJ2-1	TRBD2	TRBV9	few	TGTGCCAGCAGCTCTGGACTAGCGGGATCTGAGCAGTTCTTC	CASSSGLAGSEQFF
TRBJ1-6	.	TRBV6-6	.	TGTGCCAGCAGTCACAGGGAATTCTCACCCCTCCACTTT	CASSHREFSPLHF
TRBJ1-1	.	TRBV7-8	.	TGTGCTAGCAGCGGAGGGAGGTCTGACACTGAAGCTTTCTTT	CASSGGRSDTEAFF
TRBJ2-1	.	TRBV19	.	TGTGCCAGTAGCCCCGGGTCTCCTAGGAATGAGCAGTTCTTC	CASSPGSPRNEQFF
TRBJ2-3	.	TRBV9	.	TGTGCCAGCAGCGCCCGGTCCGGGATTTCGAAGGGAGATACGCAGTATTTT	CASSARSGISKGDTQYF
TRBJ1-2	.	TRBV29-1	.	TGCAGCGTTGATCCCACTGGGCAGTTTGGTTATGGCTACACCTTC	CSVDPTGQFGYGYTF
TRBJ2-1	TRBD1	TRBV9	.	TGTGCCAGCAGCGAACCACAGGGGGCGGCCTACAATGAGCAGTTCTTC	CASSEPQGAAYNEQFF
TRBJ2-7	TRBD2	TRBV5-4	.	TGTGCCAGCAGCTTGGTTGCTAGCGGGATAGAGCAGTACTTC	CASSLVASGIEQYF
TRBJ1-3	TRBD1	TRBV12-5	.	TGTGCTAGTGGTTTGGACAAACAGGGGACGTTACCAAACACCATATATTTT	CASGLDKQGTLPNTIYF